These T cell receptor beta chains were read from a single sample in a study of T cells in narcolepsy. The method was immunoSEQ multiplex PCR; TCRdb's version includes in-frame clones alone and lacks a portion of them. The profile shows about 31,000 clones, about 77% of them singletons. Sequenced input: CD45RA- memory CD4+ T cells from PBMCs. All receptors derive from a human donor with narcolepsy. CDR3s include the opening cysteine and the closing phenylalanine or tryptophan. A D gene is named only where the DNA matches it firmly. Rows give clone size only sometimes, using once, few, many, or a class for an expanded clone.

size	V	J	D	CDR3	DNA
NA	TRBV9	TRBJ2-1	TRBD2	CASSREGRNEQFF	TGTGCCAGCTCCAGGGAGGGCCGAAATGAGCAGTTCTTC
NA	TRBV9	TRBJ2-7	NA	CASSVGPTVSYEQYF	TGTGCCAGCAGCGTAGGGCCAACCGTCTCCTACGAGCAGTACTTC
once	TRBV6-6	TRBJ1-2	TRBD1	CASSYRQGAGYTF	TGTGCCAGCAGTTACAGGCAGGGGGCAGGCTACACCTTC
NA	TRBV5-1	TRBJ2-3	TRBD1	CASSLGQGITDTQYF	TGCGCCAGCAGCCTGGGACAGGGGATCACAGATACGCAGTATTTT
NA	TRBV5-5	TRBJ2-3	NA	CASSLAESNTDTQYF	TGTGCCAGCAGCTTAGCGGAATCGAACACAGATACGCAGTATTTT
NA	TRBV5-4	TRBJ2-4	NA	CARPLKPRAKNIQYF	TGTGCCAGACCCCTGAAGCCACGGGCCAAAAACATTCAGTACTTC
few	TRBV19	TRBJ1-2	NA	CASSIDSNRVYGYTF	TGTGCCAGTAGTATAGACAGCAATCGTGTCTATGGCTACACCTTC
NA	TRBV7-9	TRBJ2-5	NA	CASSLAAEPGETQYF	TGTGCCAGCAGCTTAGCGGCGGAACCTGGGGAGACCCAGTACTTC
NA	TRBV19	TRBJ2-7	NA	CASSLGYEQYF	TGTGCCAGTAGTCTGGGCTACGAGCAGTACTTC
once	TRBV5-6	TRBJ1-1	NA	CASSLGAVGNTEAFF	TGTGCCAGCAGCTTGGGGGCCGTGGGGAACACTGAAGCTTTCTTT
NA	TRBV28	TRBJ1-5	NA	CASSLLGSNQPQHF	TGTGCCAGCAGTTTGTTGGGATCCAATCAGCCCCAGCATTTT
NA	TRBV19	TRBJ1-5	NA	CASSIYRSYNQPQHF	TGTGCCAGTAGTATCTATAGGTCATACAATCAGCCCCAGCATTTT
few	TRBV9	TRBJ1-3	TRBD1	CASSVGQGGHSGNTIYF	TGTGCCAGCAGCGTAGGCCAGGGGGGCCACTCTGGAAACACCATATATTTT
NA	TRBV11-1	TRBJ2-7	TRBD1	CASSRKGTGGFSYEQYF	TGTGCCAGCAGCCGAAAGGGGACAGGGGGCTTTTCCTACGAGCAGTACTTC
NA	TRBV7-2	TRBJ2-1	TRBD2	CASSKGPRGGGALGEQFF	TGTGCCAGCAGCAAGGGCCCTCGGGGCGGGGGGGCCTTGGGTGAGCAGTTCTTC
NA	TRBV18	TRBJ2-7	TRBD2	CASSPPTLAASYEQYF	TGTGCCAGCTCACCACCGACGCTAGCGGCTAGTTACGAGCAGTACTTC
NA	TRBV29-1	TRBJ2-4	TRBD2	CSVDGLAGTKNIQYF	TGCAGCGTTGATGGACTAGCGGGGACCAAAAACATTCAGTACTTC
NA	TRBV10-3	TRBJ2-7	TRBD2	CAISVSSGSYEQYF	TGTGCCATCAGTGTGAGTAGCGGGTCCTACGAGCAGTACTTC
once	TRBV7-9	TRBJ1-5	TRBD1	CASTGGTGAKAEPQHF	TGTGCCAGCACGGGAGGGACAGGGGCAAAGGCGGAGCCCCAGCATTTT
NA	TRBV28	TRBJ1-5	NA	CASSSLRGNQPQHF	TGTGCCAGCAGTTCCCTTCGAGGCAATCAGCCCCAGCATTTT
NA	TRBV7-6	TRBJ1-1	TRBD1	CASSPIPGGGTEAFF	TGTGCCAGCAGCCCTATACCAGGGGGCGGCACTGAAGCTTTCTTT
NA	TRBV7-9	TRBJ1-1	NA	CASSPGDHNLNTEAFF	TGTGCCAGCAGCCCCGGAGATCACAACTTGAACACTGAAGCTTTCTTT
NA	TRBV5-4	TRBJ2-5	NA	CASSLRGAGVNQEAQYF	TGTGCCAGCAGCTTGCGGGGGGCGGGAGTAAACCAAGAGGCCCAGTACTTC
NA	TRBV19	TRBJ2-3	TRBD1	CASSRTGGTDTQYF	TGTGCCAGTAGTAGGACAGGGGGCACAGATACGCAGTATTTT
NA	TRBV5-1	TRBJ2-5	NA	CASSRSGGPQETQYF	TGCGCCAGCAGCCGATCCGGAGGCCCCCAAGAGACCCAGTACTTC
NA	TRBV5-8	TRBJ2-1	NA	CASSLETGRAYNEQFF	TGTGCCAGCAGCTTGGAAACAGGGCGTGCCTACAATGAGCAGTTCTTC
NA	TRBV2	TRBJ1-3	NA	CASWGQDSGNAIYF	TGTGCCAGCTGGGGGCAGGACTCTGGAAACGCCATATATTTT
NA	TRBV19	TRBJ1-5	NA	CASSMKATGRAGNQPQHF	TGTGCCAGTAGTATGAAGGCGACAGGAAGGGCCGGCAATCAGCCCCAGCATTTT
NA	TRBV21-1	TRBJ1-1	NA	CASSNTEAFF	TGTGCCAGCAGTAACACTGAAGCTTTCTTT
medium-sized	TRBV5-1	TRBJ1-1	NA	CASSLGTNTEAFF	TGCGCCAGCAGCTTGGGGACAAACACTGAAGCTTTCTTT
NA	TRBV5-1	TRBJ1-1	NA	CASSAAGPRNTEAFF	TGCGCCAGCAGCGCGGCGGGACCGAGGAACACTGAAGCTTTCTTT
once	TRBV5-1	TRBJ2-2	TRBD1	CASSDRPTGELFF	TGCGCCAGTTCGGACAGGCCAACCGGGGAGCTGTTTTTT
NA	TRBV7-2	TRBJ2-2	NA	CASSKNRVTGELFF	TGTGCCAGCAGCAAAAACAGGGTTACCGGGGAGCTGTTTTTT
few	TRBV7-9	TRBJ2-5	TRBD2	CASSLGAGGRETQYF	TGTGCCAGCAGCTTAGGAGCGGGGGGGCGAGAGACCCAGTACTTC
once	TRBV29-1	TRBJ2-1	NA	CSVLTGSYNEQFF	TGCAGCGTTCTGACAGGCTCCTACAATGAGCAGTTCTTC
NA	TRBV5-4	TRBJ2-1	TRBD2	CASSLSLAGKIEQFF	TGTGCCAGCAGCTTGAGTCTAGCGGGGAAGATTGAGCAGTTCTTC
NA	TRBV27	TRBJ1-5	TRBD1	CASSPGTGNQPQHF	TGTGCCAGCAGTCCCGGGACAGGGAACCAGCCCCAGCATTTT
few	TRBV5-6	TRBJ2-3	NA	CASSRTSDTQYF	TGTGCCAGCAGCCGCACGTCGGATACGCAGTATTTT
NA	TRBV6-5	TRBJ2-5	NA	CASTFGGSQTQYF	TGTGCCAGCACTTTTGGGGGGAGCCAGACCCAGTACTTC
NA	TRBV9	TRBJ2-2	NA	CASSARGTFRTGELFF	TGTGCCAGCAGCGCAAGGGGGACTTTCCGCACCGGGGAGCTGTTTTTT
once	TRBV4-1	TRBJ2-5	NA	CASSQGSTPEGQYF	TGCGCCAGCAGCCAAGGTTCGACACCAGAAGGGCAGTACTTC
NA	TRBV19	TRBJ2-4	TRBD1	CASSNRDSIAKNIQYF	TGTGCCAGTAGTAACCGGGACAGTATAGCCAAAAACATTCAGTACTTC
NA	TRBV5-1	TRBJ2-3	NA	CASSSTVGGTQYF	TGCGCCAGCAGCTCAACAGTGGGGGGTACGCAGTATTTT
NA	TRBV6-1	TRBJ1-1	NA	CASSARTEAFF	TGTGCCAGCAGTGCGAGGACTGAAGCTTTCTTT
NA	TRBV5-4	TRBJ2-5	TRBD2	CASSYLAGAQETQYF	TGTGCCAGCAGCTACCTAGCGGGGGCCCAAGAGACCCAGTACTTC
NA	TRBV19	TRBJ1-1	NA	CASSIDTRNTEAFF	TGTGCCAGTAGTATAGACACGCGGAACACTGAAGCTTTCTTT
once	TRBV6-5	TRBJ2-1	NA	CASSYSNSGRAKFF	TGTGCCAGCAGTTACTCGAACTCGGGTCGGGCTAAGTTCTTC
NA	TRBV13	TRBJ1-2	TRBD1	CASSFYLGQGGGYTF	TGTGCCAGCAGCTTCTACCTGGGACAGGGGGGTGGCTACACCTTC
once	TRBV19	TRBJ2-4	NA	CASSIVPRLAKNIQYF	TGTGCCAGTAGTATAGTCCCCCGGTTAGCCAAAAACATTCAGTACTTC
NA	TRBV14	TRBJ2-7	TRBD2	CASSWGGSSYEQYF	TGTGCCAGCAGCTGGGGCGGGAGTTCCTACGAGCAGTACTTC